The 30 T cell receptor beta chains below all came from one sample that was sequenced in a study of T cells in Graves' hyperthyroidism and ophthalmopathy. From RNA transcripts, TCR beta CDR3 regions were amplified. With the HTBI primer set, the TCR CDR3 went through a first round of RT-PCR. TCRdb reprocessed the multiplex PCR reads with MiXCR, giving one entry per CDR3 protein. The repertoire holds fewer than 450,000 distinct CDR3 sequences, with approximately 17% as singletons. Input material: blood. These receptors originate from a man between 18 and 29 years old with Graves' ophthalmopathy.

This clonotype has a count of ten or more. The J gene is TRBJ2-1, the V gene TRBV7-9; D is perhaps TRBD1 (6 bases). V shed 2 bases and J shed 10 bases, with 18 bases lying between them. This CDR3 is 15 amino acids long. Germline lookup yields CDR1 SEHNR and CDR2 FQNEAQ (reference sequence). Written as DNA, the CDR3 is TGTGCCAGCAGCTTAAGACAGGTGCCGTTAATGGAGCAGTTCTTC. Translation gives CASSLRQVPLMEQFF.

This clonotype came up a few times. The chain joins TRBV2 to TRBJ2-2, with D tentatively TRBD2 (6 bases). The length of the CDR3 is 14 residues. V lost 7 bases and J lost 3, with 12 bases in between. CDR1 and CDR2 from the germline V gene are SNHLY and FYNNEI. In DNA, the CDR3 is TGTGCCAGCAAGTCGGGGGTCTACACCGGGGAGCTGTTTTTT. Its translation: CASKSGVYTGELFF.

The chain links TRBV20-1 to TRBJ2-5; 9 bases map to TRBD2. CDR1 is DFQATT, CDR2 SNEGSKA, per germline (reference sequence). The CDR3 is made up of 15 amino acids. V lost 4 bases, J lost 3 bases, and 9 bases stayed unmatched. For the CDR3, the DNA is TGCAGTGCTAAGGGCGGGGGGGCCGCGAAAGAGACCCAGTACTTC. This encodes CSAKGGGAAKETQYF.

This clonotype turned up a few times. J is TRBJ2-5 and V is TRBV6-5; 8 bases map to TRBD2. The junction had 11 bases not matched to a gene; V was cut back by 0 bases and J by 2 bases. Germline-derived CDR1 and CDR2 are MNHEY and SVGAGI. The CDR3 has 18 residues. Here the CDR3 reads CASSYSGSGAESQETQYF. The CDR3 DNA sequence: TGTGCCAGCAGTTACTCTGGTAGCGGGGCCGAATCTCAAGAGACCCAGTACTTC.

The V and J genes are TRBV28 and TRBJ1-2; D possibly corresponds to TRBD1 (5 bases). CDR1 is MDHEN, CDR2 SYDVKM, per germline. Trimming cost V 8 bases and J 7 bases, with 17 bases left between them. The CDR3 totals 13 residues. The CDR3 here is CASQIPVGRGYTF. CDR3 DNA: TGTGCCAGCCAGATTCCAGTGGGACGTGGCTACACCTTC.

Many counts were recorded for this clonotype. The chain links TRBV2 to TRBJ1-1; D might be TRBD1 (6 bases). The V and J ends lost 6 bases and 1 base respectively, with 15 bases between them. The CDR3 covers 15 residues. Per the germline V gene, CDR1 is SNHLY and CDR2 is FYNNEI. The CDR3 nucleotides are TGTGCCAGCAGGGATCCACAGGGAGGGAACACTGAAGCTTTCTTT. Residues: CASRDPQGGNTEAFF.

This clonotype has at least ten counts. CDR3: CASSEQGLAGSGDTQYF. DNA of the CDR3: TGTGCCAGCAGTGAACAAGGACTAGCGGGTTCAGGGGATACGCAGTATTTT. The chain has TRBV2 and TRBJ2-3; 11 nucleotides line up with TRBD2. Germline V gene data show CDR1 as SNHLY and CDR2 as FYNNEI. The CDR3 runs 17 residues. Trimming at V came to 2 bases and at J to 6 bases, leaving 10 bases not matched to a gene.

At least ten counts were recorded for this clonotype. The CDR3 coding sequence is TGTGCCAGCAGGGGACAGGGGGCTTCCAATCAGCCCCAGCATTTT. Its translation: CASRGQGASNQPQHF. V and J are TRBV6-1 and TRBJ1-5; 12 positions match TRBD1. J was trimmed by 3 bases and V by 6 bases; bases with no gene match: 3. The CDR3 is made up of 15 amino acids. Germline V gene sequence: CDR1 MNHNS, CDR2 SASEGT.

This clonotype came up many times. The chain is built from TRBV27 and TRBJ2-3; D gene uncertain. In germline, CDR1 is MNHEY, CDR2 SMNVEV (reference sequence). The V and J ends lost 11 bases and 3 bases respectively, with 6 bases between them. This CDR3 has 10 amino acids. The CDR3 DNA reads TGTGCCGCAGGTACAGATACGCAGTATTTT. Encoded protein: CAAGTDTQYF.

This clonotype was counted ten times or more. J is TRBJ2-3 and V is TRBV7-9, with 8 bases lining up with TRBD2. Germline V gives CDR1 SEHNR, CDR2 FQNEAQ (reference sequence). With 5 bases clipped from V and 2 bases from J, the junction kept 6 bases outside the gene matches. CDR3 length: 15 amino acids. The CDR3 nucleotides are TGTGCCAGCAGCCCGATAGCGGGGAACACAGATACGCAGTATTTT. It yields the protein CASSPIAGNTDTQYF.

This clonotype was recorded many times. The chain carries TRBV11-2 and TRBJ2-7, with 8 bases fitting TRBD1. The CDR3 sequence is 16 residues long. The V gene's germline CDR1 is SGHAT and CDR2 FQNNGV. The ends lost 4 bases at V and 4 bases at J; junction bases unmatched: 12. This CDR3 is CASSYRGQGPSYEQYF. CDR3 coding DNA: TGTGCCAGCAGCTACCGTGGACAGGGCCCTTCTTACGAGCAGTACTTC.

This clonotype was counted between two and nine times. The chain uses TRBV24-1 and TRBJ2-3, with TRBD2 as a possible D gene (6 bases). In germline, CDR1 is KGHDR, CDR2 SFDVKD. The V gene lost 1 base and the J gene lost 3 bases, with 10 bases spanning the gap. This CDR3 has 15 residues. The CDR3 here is CATSDFGGATDTQYF. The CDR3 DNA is TGTGCCACCAGTGATTTCGGAGGGGCTACAGATACGCAGTATTTT.

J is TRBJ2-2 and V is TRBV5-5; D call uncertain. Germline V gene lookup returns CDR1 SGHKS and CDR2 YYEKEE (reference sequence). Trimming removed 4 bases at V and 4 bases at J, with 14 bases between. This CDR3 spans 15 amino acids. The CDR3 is CASSNRVALTGELFF. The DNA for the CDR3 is TGTGCCAGCAGCAACCGGGTTGCACTCACCGGGGAGCTGTTTTTT.

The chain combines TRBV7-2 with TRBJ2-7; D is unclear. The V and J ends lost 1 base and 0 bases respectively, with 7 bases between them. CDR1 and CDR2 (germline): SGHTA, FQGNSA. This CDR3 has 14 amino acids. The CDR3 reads CASSLDFLSYEQYF. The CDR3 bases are TGTGCCAGCAGCTTAGACTTTCTCTCCTACGAGCAGTACTTC.

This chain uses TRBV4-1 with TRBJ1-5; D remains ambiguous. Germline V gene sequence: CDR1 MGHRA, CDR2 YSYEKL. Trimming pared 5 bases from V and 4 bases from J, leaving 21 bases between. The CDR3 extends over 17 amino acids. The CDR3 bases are TGCGCCAGCAGCTTTTTAATGGACCGGTCGCGAAATCAGCCCCAGCATTTT. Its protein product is CASSFLMDRSRNQPQHF.

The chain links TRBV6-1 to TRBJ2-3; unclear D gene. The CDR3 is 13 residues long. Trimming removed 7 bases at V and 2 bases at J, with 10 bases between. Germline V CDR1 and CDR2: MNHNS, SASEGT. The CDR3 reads CASKNDNTDTQYF. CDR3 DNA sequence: TGTGCCAGCAAAAACGACAACACAGATACGCAGTATTTT.

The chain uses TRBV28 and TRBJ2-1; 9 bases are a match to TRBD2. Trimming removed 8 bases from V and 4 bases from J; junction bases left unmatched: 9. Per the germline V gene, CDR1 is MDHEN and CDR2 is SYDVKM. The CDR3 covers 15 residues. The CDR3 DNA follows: TGTGCCAGCCGGCCCCTAGCGGGGCCTTACAATGAGCAGTTCTTC. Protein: CASRPLAGPYNEQFF.

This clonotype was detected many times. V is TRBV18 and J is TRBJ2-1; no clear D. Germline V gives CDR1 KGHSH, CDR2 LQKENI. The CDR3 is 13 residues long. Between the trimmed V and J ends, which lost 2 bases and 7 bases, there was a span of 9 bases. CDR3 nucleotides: TGTGCCAGCTCACCATTCTATACGAATGAGCAGTTCTTC. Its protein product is CASSPFYTNEQFF.

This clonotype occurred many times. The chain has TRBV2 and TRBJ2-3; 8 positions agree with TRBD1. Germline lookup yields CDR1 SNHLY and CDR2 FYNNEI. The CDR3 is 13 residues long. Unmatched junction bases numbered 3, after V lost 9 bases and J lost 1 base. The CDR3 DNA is TGTGCCAGGTCGACAGGGGGCACAGATACGCAGTATTTT. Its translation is CARSTGGTDTQYF.

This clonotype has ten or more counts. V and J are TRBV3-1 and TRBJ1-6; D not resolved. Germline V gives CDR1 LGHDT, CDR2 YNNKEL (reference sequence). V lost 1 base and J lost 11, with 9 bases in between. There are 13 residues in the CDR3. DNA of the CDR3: TGTGCCAGCAGCCAAGGTCAAGAGGCACCCCTCCACTTT. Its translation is CASSQGQEAPLHF.

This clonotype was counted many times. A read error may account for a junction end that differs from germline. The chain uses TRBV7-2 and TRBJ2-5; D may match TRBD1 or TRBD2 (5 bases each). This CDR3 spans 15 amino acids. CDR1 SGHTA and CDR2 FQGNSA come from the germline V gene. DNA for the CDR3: TGTGCCAGCAGCCTAGCTCGGGACGGCCAAGAGACCCAGTACTTC. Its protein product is CASSLARDGQETQYF.

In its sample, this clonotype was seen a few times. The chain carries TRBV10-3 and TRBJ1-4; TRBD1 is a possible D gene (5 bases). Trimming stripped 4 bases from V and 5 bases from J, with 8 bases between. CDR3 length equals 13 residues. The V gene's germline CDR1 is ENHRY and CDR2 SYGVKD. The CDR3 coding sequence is TGTGCCATCAGTGCGGGGGAAAATGAAAAACTGTTTTTT. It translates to CAISAGENEKLFF.

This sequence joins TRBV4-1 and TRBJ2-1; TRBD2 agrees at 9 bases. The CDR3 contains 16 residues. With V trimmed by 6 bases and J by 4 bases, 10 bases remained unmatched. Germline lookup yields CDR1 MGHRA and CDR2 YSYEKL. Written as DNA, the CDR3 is TGCGCCAGCAGTTCGGAGGAGCGGGGGGTGTACAATGAGCAGTTCTTC. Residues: CASSSEERGVYNEQFF.

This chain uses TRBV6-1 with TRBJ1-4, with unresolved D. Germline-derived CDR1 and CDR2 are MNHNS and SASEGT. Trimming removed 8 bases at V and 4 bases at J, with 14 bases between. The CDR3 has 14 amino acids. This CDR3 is CASGSGSSNEKLFF. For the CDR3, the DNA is TGTGCCAGCGGAAGTGGGAGTAGTAATGAAAAACTGTTTTTT.

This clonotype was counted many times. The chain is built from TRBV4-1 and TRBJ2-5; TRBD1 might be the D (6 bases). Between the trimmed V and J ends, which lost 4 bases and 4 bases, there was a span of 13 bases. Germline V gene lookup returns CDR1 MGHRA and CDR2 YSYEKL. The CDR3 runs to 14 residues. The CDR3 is CASSLQGLGETQYF. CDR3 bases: TGCGCCAGCAGCCTTCAGGGGCTAGGAGAGACCCAGTACTTC.

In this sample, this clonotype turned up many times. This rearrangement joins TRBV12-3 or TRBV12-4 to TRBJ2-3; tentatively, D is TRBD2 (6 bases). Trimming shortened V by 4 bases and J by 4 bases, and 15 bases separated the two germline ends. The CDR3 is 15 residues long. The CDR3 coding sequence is TGTGCCAGCAGTTCCCCTGGCGGGACTTCAGATACGCAGTATTTT. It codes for CASSSPGGTSDTQYF.

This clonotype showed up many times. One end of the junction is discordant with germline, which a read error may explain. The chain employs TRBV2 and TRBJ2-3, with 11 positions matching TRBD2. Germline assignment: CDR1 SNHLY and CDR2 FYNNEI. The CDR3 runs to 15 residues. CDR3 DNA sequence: TGTGCCAGCAGCGAAGGACTAGCGGGTGGGGATACGCAGTATTTT. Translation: CASSEGLAGGDTQYF.

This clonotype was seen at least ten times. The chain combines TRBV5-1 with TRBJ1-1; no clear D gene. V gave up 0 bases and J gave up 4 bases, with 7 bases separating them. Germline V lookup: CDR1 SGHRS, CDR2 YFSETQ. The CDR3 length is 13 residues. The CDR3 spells CASSLAEPTEAFF. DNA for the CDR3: TGCGCCAGCAGCTTGGCCGAACCCACTGAAGCTTTCTTT. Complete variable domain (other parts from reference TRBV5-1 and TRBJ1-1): KAGVTQTPRYLIKTRGQQVTLSCSPISGHRSVSWYQQTPGQGLQFLFEYFSETQRNKGNFPGRFSGRQFSNSRSEMNVSTLELGDSALYLCASSLAEPTEAFFGQGTRLTVV.

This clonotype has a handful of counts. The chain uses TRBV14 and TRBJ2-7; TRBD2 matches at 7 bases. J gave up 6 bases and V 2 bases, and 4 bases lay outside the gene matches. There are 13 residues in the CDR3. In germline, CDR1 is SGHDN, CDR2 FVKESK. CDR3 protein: CASSQYGGGEQYF. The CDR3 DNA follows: TGTGCCAGCAGCCAATATGGCGGGGGCGAGCAGTACTTC.

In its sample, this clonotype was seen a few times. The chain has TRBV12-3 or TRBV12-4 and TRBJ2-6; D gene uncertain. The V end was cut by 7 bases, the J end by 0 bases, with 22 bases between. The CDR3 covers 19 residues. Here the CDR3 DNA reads TGTGCCAGCACCAAACAGCTATACTTAACTCCCTCTGGGGCCAACGTCCTGACTTTC. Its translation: CASTKQLYLTPSGANVLTF.